What follows is one T cell receptor (beta chain) and its context. The antigen it recognizes is unknown. Qualities for individual bases were not recorded, and no much larger clone is one base off. The CDR3 starts with the cysteine, ends with the phenylalanine, and has 16 residues. CDR3 DNA only is kept here, 48 bases in frame from base 1. The germline V gene specifies SGHVS as CDR1 and FQNEAQ as CDR2. V was cut back by 2 bases and J by 3 bases, leaving a gap of 13 bases between them. This sample stems from a study of T cell repertoires in cytomegalovirus infection (dated by TCRdb to between 2018 and 2021). Looking at the study overall: The peptide stimulations were aimed at well-studied HLA-B-restricted epitopes as well as recently identified HLA-C-restricted CMV epitopes, whose presentation resists viral immunomodulation. The HLA type of each donor mattered for the analysis, because public TCR beta signatures pointed to carriage of CMV infection along with the matching HLA type.

The treatment or condition label of this sample denotes: in vitro stimulation with specific CMV peptide epitopes to enrich CMV-specific T cells. Overall results and qualifications from the work: In both this cohort and an independent roughly 400-donor cohort, the cumulative frequency of public TCR beta family members distinguished carriers of CMV infection plus the relevant HLA type. The ex vivo response was dominated by HLA-C-restricted CMV-specific TCR beta clonotypes, which also provided the single most frequent clonotype in two of eight donors.

Sequencing was carried out with an Illumina HiSeq 1500. TCRdb reworked the public reads: Q25 trimming with fastp, MiXCR clone assembly, productive beta chains retained. Here each entry gathers all rows of one CDR3 protein and keeps the most common genes and DNA. Recorded for this sample are approximately 730,000 distinct CDR3 sequences; almost 30% of them occurred a single time. The top ten hold around 12% of the sample. The sequence links TRBV7-8 to TRBJ1-4; the D gene remains uncertain. The sample was cultured CD8+ T cells from PBMCs, taken from culture after CMV antigen stimulation. The TCR was taken from a human donor in good health (CMV status not recorded). Some clones in this sample may be carry-over from other donors' samples. In nucleotide form, the sequence is TGTGCCAGCAGCTTATCCCACTTTGGAGCTAATGAAAAACTGTTTTTT. Translated, this is CASSLSHFGANEKLFF.